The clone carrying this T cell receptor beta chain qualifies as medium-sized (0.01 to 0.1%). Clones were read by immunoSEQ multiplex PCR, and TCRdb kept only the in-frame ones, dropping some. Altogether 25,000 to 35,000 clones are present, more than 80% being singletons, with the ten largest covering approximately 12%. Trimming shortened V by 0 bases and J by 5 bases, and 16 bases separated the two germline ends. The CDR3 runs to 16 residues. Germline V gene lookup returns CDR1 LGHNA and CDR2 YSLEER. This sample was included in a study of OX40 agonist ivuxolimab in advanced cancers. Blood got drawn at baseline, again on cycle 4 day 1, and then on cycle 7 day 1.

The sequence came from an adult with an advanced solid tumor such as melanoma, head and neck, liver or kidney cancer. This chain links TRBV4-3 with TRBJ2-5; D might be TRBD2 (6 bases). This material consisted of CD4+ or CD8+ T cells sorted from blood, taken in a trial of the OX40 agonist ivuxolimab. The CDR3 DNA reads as TGCGCCAGCAGCCAAGATCGGTGGCAGGGAGGCGAGACCCAGTACTTC. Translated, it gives CASSQDRWQGGETQYF.